This is a list of T cell receptor beta chains from one sample in a study of T cell changes during pregnancy in multiple sclerosis. TCRdb keeps only in-frame clones here, not all; method: immunoSEQ multiplex PCR. The sample consists of approximately 40,000 clones, about 87% of them appearing once. The sample here was CD4+ T cells from peripheral blood mononuclear cells, taken in the second trimester of pregnancy. The receptors were sampled from a female donor with multiple sclerosis, enrolled in a pregnancy study. The CDR3 runs from the conserved cysteine through the conserved F or W. D genes are given only for firm matches. A clone size is listed for some rows: how often the clone was seen (once, few, many), or a class if it is expanded.

DNA,CDR3,D,J,size,V
TGTGCCAGCAGCTCTCGGGGACTAGCGCGATACAATGAGCAGTTCTTC,CASSSRGLARYNEQFF,TRBD2,TRBJ2-1,NA,TRBV5-6
TGTGCCAGCAGCTTAGACAGGGGAGGCAATCAGCCCCAGCATTTT,CASSLDRGGNQPQHF,TRBD1,TRBJ1-5,NA,TRBV7-8
TGTGCCAGCAGCCCGACCGGGACTATCACAGATACGCAGTATTTT,CASSPTGTITDTQYF,TRBD2,TRBJ2-3,once,TRBV9
TGTGCCAGCAGCTTAACCGGCTACGAGCAGTACTTC,CASSLTGYEQYF,NA,TRBJ2-7,NA,TRBV7-9
TGTGCCAGCAGTGAGACAGGGAACTATGGCTACACCTTC,CASSETGNYGYTF,TRBD1,TRBJ1-2,once,TRBV6-5
TGTGCCAGCAGCCAACATCCGACAGGGGGCTTGGAGACCCAGTACTTC,CASSQHPTGGLETQYF,TRBD1,TRBJ2-5,NA,TRBV9
TGCAGCGTAGGGACAGGGGGCGCGTCCGGGGAGCTGTTTTTT,CSVGTGGASGELFF,TRBD1,TRBJ2-2,NA,TRBV29-1
TGTGCCAGCAGTGATTTTTTTGGGAGCGATGAAAAACTGTTTTTT,CASSDFFGSDEKLFF,NA,TRBJ1-4,NA,TRBV6-1
TGTGCCAGCACCGACGCCCCGGGAGCCCCTGAAAAACTGTTTTTT,CASTDAPGAPEKLFF,NA,TRBJ1-4,NA,TRBV25-1
TGCGCCAGCAGCTTGGCCGGGACTCCTAACTATGGCTACACCTTC,CASSLAGTPNYGYTF,NA,TRBJ1-2,NA,TRBV5-1
TGTGCCAGCAGCCCCAGCTCCTACGAGCAGTACTTC,CASSPSSYEQYF,NA,TRBJ2-7,NA,TRBV2
TGTGCCAGCAGTGACGGGACTTTCCGGGGGGCCTACAATGAGCAGTTCTTC,CASSDGTFRGAYNEQFF,TRBD2,TRBJ2-1,NA,TRBV2
TGTGCCAGCATCAGGGGGAGTAACACCGGGGAGCTGTTTTTT,CASIRGSNTGELFF,TRBD1,TRBJ2-2,NA,TRBV6-6
TGTGCCAGCAGCTTAAGGGCTAGCGGCCAAGAGACCCAGTACTTC,CASSLRASGQETQYF,TRBD2,TRBJ2-5,NA,TRBV7-9
TGTGCCATCAGTGAGGGCAGGCAGAACACTGAAGCTTTCTTT,CAISEGRQNTEAFF,NA,TRBJ1-1,few,TRBV10-3
TGTGCCAGCAGTTTGCCGGCGGGTCAGCCCCAGCATTTT,CASSLPAGQPQHF,NA,TRBJ1-5,NA,TRBV28
TGCGCCAGCAGCTCCTACCCGACAGACAGGTCCTCAGGTACGCAGTATTTT,CASSSYPTDRSSGTQYF,NA,TRBJ2-3,NA,TRBV5-1
TGTGCCAGCAGCGTAGGGGCAGGGGGCGTAGGGCGGCATCAGCCCCAGCATTTT,CASSVGAGGVGRHQPQHF,TRBD1,TRBJ1-5,NA,TRBV9
TGTGCCAGCAGCAGGGACAGGGGATCGTCTGGGGCCAACGTCCTGACTTTC,CASSRDRGSSGANVLTF,TRBD1,TRBJ2-6,once,TRBV11-1
TGTGCCAGCACCTGGGGCGGATACACTGAAGCTTTCTTT,CASTWGGYTEAFF,NA,TRBJ1-1,NA,TRBV28
TGTGCCAGCAGCCAAATCCCAAGGGCGGGCCTGAGTATCACCTACAATGAGCAGTTCTTC,CASSQIPRAGLSITYNEQFF,NA,TRBJ2-1,NA,TRBV14
TGCGCCAGCGTAGTGCGGGGCGGGAGCCAAACAGATACGCAGTATTTT,CASVVRGGSQTDTQYF,TRBD2,TRBJ2-3,NA,TRBV5-1
TGTGCCAGCAGCTTAGAGGCTAGCGGGAGTGCGAGCTCCTACGAGCAGTACTTC,CASSLEASGSASSYEQYF,TRBD2,TRBJ2-7,NA,TRBV7-8
TGTGCCACCCTTGACTCCACAGATACGCAGTATTTT,CATLDSTDTQYF,NA,TRBJ2-3,NA,TRBV6-1
TGTGCCAGCACCCTGAACACAGGTTACGAGCAGTACTTC,CASTLNTGYEQYF,NA,TRBJ2-7,NA,TRBV6-6
TGCGCCAGCAGCCATCGGACTAGCGGGGGCGACAATGAGCAGTTCTTC,CASSHRTSGGDNEQFF,TRBD2,TRBJ2-1,NA,TRBV5-1
TGTGCCATCAGCAGGACTAGCGGGAGAGATGAGCAGTTCTTC,CAISRTSGRDEQFF,TRBD2,TRBJ2-1,once,TRBV10-3
TGTGCCAGCAGTTACGGTAGGGGGGGCTATAATTCACCCCTCCACTTT,CASSYGRGGYNSPLHF,NA,TRBJ1-6,NA,TRBV6-5
TGTGCCTGGAAGCCCTTCGGGGGGCTGGCGTATGGCTACACCTTC,CAWKPFGGLAYGYTF,NA,TRBJ1-2,NA,TRBV30
TGTGCCAGCTCACCAGGGAGTAACGGTGAAAAACTGTTTTTT,CASSPGSNGEKLFF,NA,TRBJ1-4,NA,TRBV18
TGTGCCATCAGCCGGTTTGAGCGGGACGGCACAGATACGCAGTATTTT,CAISRFERDGTDTQYF,TRBD2,TRBJ2-3,NA,TRBV10-3
TGTGCCAGCAGATCTACTGCGAACTATGGCTACACCTTC,CASRSTANYGYTF,NA,TRBJ1-2,NA,TRBV6-1
TGTGCCAGCAGCCGTTGGGACAGGGTGTCCGATGAAGCTTTCTTT,CASSRWDRVSDEAFF,TRBD1,TRBJ1-1,NA,TRBV5-6
TGTGCCAGCAGCTTAGGCGCTGGGTTGGGGGGCTACGAGCAGTACTTC,CASSLGAGLGGYEQYF,NA,TRBJ2-7,NA,TRBV13
TGTGCCAGTAGGACGACTAGCGGGAGAACCGGGGAGCTGTTTTTT,CASRTTSGRTGELFF,TRBD2,TRBJ2-2,few,TRBV19
TGTGCCAGCAGCCCAGAGGTGGGAGCAATGCCCGACTACAATGAGCAGTTCTTC,CASSPEVGAMPDYNEQFF,NA,TRBJ2-1,NA,TRBV7-2
TGTGCCAGCAGCTCCAGGGCCTACGAGCAGTACTTC,CASSSRAYEQYF,NA,TRBJ2-7,NA,TRBV7-2
TGTGCCAGCAGCTGGGGACAGCGATACAATGAGCAGTTCTTC,CASSWGQRYNEQFF,TRBD1,TRBJ2-1,NA,TRBV5-5
TGCAGCGTCCAACTCATCACGGGTGGACTGTTTTTT,CSVQLITGGLFF,NA,TRBJ1-4,NA,TRBV29-1
TGTGCCAGCAGCGTCCTCCCTCAGCAGGGGGAAGGCTACACCTTC,CASSVLPQQGEGYTF,TRBD1,TRBJ1-2,NA,TRBV9
TGTGCCTGGAACCCGGTGAACACTGAAGCTTTCTTT,CAWNPVNTEAFF,NA,TRBJ1-1,NA,TRBV30